What follows describes a single TCR beta chain. This clonotype occurred many times. Its antigen target is currently unknown. Base-call qualities are not available, and no considerably larger clone is one nucleotide away. Libraries were constructed by 5' RACE. The sequencer was an Illumina HiSeq 2000. Template switching introduced a universal primer binding site; the final cDNA contained a unique molecular identifier, enabling accurate counting of TCR cDNA molecules. Specific primers in the conserved constant-segment region were used to synthesize first-strand cDNA for TCR alpha and beta chains. Each cDNA library was double barcoded, with a SMART-Mk sample barcode plus Illumina barcodes, to control for contamination. Two successive PCR steps introduced TruSeq adapter sequences along with Illumina sample barcodes. Sequencing of the TCR alpha and beta cDNA libraries was done on the Illumina HiSeq platform using custom primers. The source study handled its data this way. Raw reads were processed with MiGEC to extract unique molecular identifiers, and MiXCR was used to determine CDR3 positions. Recombination models were inferred per individual with the repgenHMM and IGoR tools using an EM algorithm. The analysis of shared clonotypes was done with the tcR package in R, with sharing normalized by the product of cloneset sizes. To study raw recombination without the effects of thymic and clonal selection, out-of-frame nonproductive sequences were analyzed. TCRdb reran the public reads through fastp at Q25 and MiXCR, keeping productive beta chains. Entries are consolidated by CDR3 protein sequence, retaining the most common genes and DNA. TCRdb, not the original authors, processed these V and J calls. Within this sample are roughly 230,000 distinct CDR3 sequences, with approximately 8.3% of them counted one time only. The top ten hold 3% to 3.5% of the sample.

From the cysteine through the phenylalanine, the CDR3 covers 13 amino acids. Only the CDR3 portion is preserved as DNA: 39 bases, with reading frame beginning at the first base. V is cut by 7 bases and J by 0 bases, and the space between the germline ends is 9 bases. CDR1 KGHDR and CDR2 SFDVKD are derived from the germline V gene. Every donor in the study was a healthy Caucasian. Three pairs of female monozygotic twins, all aged about 18 to 29 years, were included in the twin cohort. CD4+ and CD8+ T cell populations were isolated with positive isolation kits from Invitrogen. The sample comes from a study of identical twins (dated by TCRdb to 2015 to 2016). A note on the overall study: To test whether fetal clonotypes persist, this study deep-sequenced TCR alpha and beta repertoires from monozygotic twins, from unrelated adults of various ages, and from cord blood. To rule out contamination, replicate twin experiments were performed at different times with different library preparation protocols. Overall results and qualifications from the work: Fewer insertions were carried by abundant cord blood beta clonotypes, a similar but weaker trend appeared in young adult naive repertoires, and no such trend appeared in memory repertoires. A weaker excess of twin sharing was found in beta out-of-frame sequences because the signal-to-noise ratio was lowered by fewer shared sequences. Conclusions relied on cross-sectional statistical analysis, since the same donors could not be followed over many years. Compared with coincidental sharing between unrelated individuals, out-of-frame TCR alpha sequences shared between twins had an excess of sequences with low generation probability. Invariant T cells such as MAIT and iNKT could partly confound zero-insertion analyses, although diverse VJ usage argued against such confounding for most clonotypes. Out-of-frame TCR alpha sharing in monozygotic twins was systematically underestimated by recombination models, whereas sharing between unrelated individuals was in agreement with the recombination models.

The same specimen was also included in a second study, on yellow fever vaccine responses in identical twins. The second study's paper adds: According to the authors, in identical twins the way T cells responded to vaccination appeared partly convergent and partly personalized. In the study, vaccine-responding T cell clones were precisely tracked in identical twins.

Sample: CD8+ T cells sorted from blood. Here the chain combines TRBV24-1 and TRBJ2-7; perhaps TRBD1 is the D gene, with 5 bases matching. The clonotype comes from a woman aged 18-29 years in good health. The DNA is TGTGCCACCAGAAGCAGGGACTCCTACGAGCAGTACTTC. Protein translation: CATRSRDSYEQYF.